The 16 T cell receptor beta chains below were found in one sample sequenced in a study of shared clonotypes between healthy human individuals. The assay was immunoSEQ multiplex PCR, and TCRdb's table has in-frame clones only and misses some. The table lists about 380,000 clones, roughly 96% of them singletons. Sequencing was performed on memory CD8+ T cells sorted from blood. Documented subset: CD45RO+ cells pooled with CCR7-negative TemRA cells. The origin of the receptors is a young man in good health.

The chain uses TRBV2 and TRBJ2-1; D is unresolved. The germline CDR1 and CDR2 sequences are SNHLY and FYNNEI. The CDR3 consists of 15 residues. Trimming left V 2 bases short and J 10 bases short, with 18 bases between. The CDR3 coding sequence is TGTGCCAGCAGTGAATTGGCCCAGCTTGGTCGCGAGCAGTTCTTC. This sequence encodes CASSELAQLGREQFF.

The chain uses TRBV12-5 and TRBJ2-5; D uncertain. This CDR3 region has 14 residues. V gave up 2 bases and J gave up 4 bases, with 11 bases separating them. Germline V lookup: CDR1 LGHNT, CDR2 FRNRAP. CDR3 coding DNA: TGTGCTAGTGGTTTGCCCCGCCGGCTAGAGACCCAGTACTTC. Protein: CASGLPRRLETQYF. Looking up the rest from reference TRBV12-5 and TRBJ2-5 gives the full variable domain: DARVTQTPRHKVTEMGQEVTMRCQPILGHNTVFWYRQTMMQGLELLAYFRNRAPLDDSGMPKDRFSAEMPDATLATLKIQPSEPRDSAVYFCASGLPRRLETQYFGPGTRLLVL.

The chain combines TRBV5-8 with TRBJ2-7; D may correspond to TRBD1 or TRBD2 (5 bases each). The CDR3 is 12 residues long. V was shortened by 2 bases and J by 4 bases, with 7 bases between the two germline ends. Per germline, CDR1 SGHTS and CDR2 YDEGEE. The CDR3 protein is CASSFGTYEQYF. CDR3 DNA: TGTGCCAGCAGCTTTGGGACGTACGAGCAGTACTTC.

V usage is TRBV30 and J usage is TRBJ1-6, with a possible D match to TRBD1 (5 bases). Between the trimmed V and J ends, which lost 2 bases and 7 bases, there was a span of 9 bases. CDR3 length: 13 residues. Germline V gene lookup returns CDR1 GTSNPN and CDR2 SVGIG (reference sequence). The CDR3 region is CAWSPGSNSPLHF. The CDR3 region has the DNA TGTGCCTGGAGTCCAGGGTCGAATTCACCCCTCCACTTT.

The genes are TRBV5-5 and TRBJ1-5; 11 bases map to TRBD1. The CDR3 loop spans 16 amino acids. V lost 4 bases to trimming and J lost 7 bases; unmatched junction nucleotides: 10. Germline CDR1 SGHKS, CDR2 YYEKEE (reference sequence). The CDR3 bases are TGTGCCAGCAGCCCGGGACAGGGGGGCGGGCGGCAGCCCCAGCATTTT. Translation: CASSPGQGGGRQPQHF. The variable domain in full, with the rest retrieved from reference TRBV5-5 and TRBJ1-5, is DAGVTQSPTHLIKTRGQQVTLRCSPISGHKSVSWYQQVLGQGPQFIFQYYEKEERGRGNFPDRFSARQFPNYSSELNVNALLLGDSALYLCASSPGQGGGRQPQHFGDGTRLSIL.

In its sample, this clone was seen once. The chain has TRBV18 and TRBJ2-4, with a possible D match to TRBD2 (6 bases). CDR1 is KGHSH and CDR2 is LQKENI in the germline V gene. Trimming took 6 bases from V and 8 from J, leaving 17 bases between them. This CDR3 comprises 14 residues. The chain's CDR3 is CASSPRGSRDIQYF. CDR3 DNA sequence: TGTGCCAGCTCCCCCCGGGGGTCTAGGGACATTCAGTACTTC.

J is TRBJ2-7 and V is TRBV9; no reliable D call. The V end lost 4 bases, the J end lost 4 bases, and 18 bases lay between the germline ends. The CDR3 consists of 15 residues. Germline V gene data show CDR1 as SGDLS and CDR2 as YYNGEE. In nucleotides, the CDR3 is TGTGCCAGCAGCCTTTCGACTGATCGAGTTTACGAGCAGTACTTC. This sequence encodes CASSLSTDRVYEQYF.

This chain connects TRBV28 to TRBJ2-2; D is uncertain. Looked up from germline, CDR1 is MDHEN and CDR2 is SYDVKM. The CDR3 is 13 residues long. Deletions cut 5 bases from V and 8 bases from J, with 12 bases between. CDR3 sequence (DNA): TGTGCCAGCAGTCCTCAATCCCGAGGGGAGCTGTTTTTT. This gives the protein CASSPQSRGELFF. Drawing the rest from reference TRBV28 and TRBJ2-2, the complete variable domain is DVKVTQSSRYLVKRTGEKVFLECVQDMDHENMFWYRQDPGLGLRLIYFSYDVKMKEKGDIPEGYSVSREKKERFSLILESASTNQTSMYLCASSPQSRGELFFGEGSRLTVL.

In DNA form, the CDR3 reads TGTGCCAGCAGTCCGCTAGGACAGCGTACCTCCTACGAGCAGTACTTC. The encoded protein is CASSPLGQRTSYEQYF. This chain connects TRBV27 to TRBJ2-7, with D perhaps matching TRBD1 (6 bases). Trimming took 5 bases from V and 0 from J, leaving 17 bases between them. The germline V gene has CDR1 MNHEY and CDR2 SMNVEV (reference sequence). This CDR3 contains 16 residues.

This clone was picked up one time. The V gene is TRBV30, the J gene TRBJ1-2; D is unclear. Germline-derived CDR1 and CDR2 are GTSNPN and SVGIG (reference sequence). The CDR3 has 14 residues. V was trimmed by 3 bases and J by 7 bases, leaving 18 bases between them. The DNA for the CDR3 is TGTGCCTGGAGCCACAGAACCCTCCCTGGTGGCTACACCTTC. Translated: CAWSHRTLPGGYTF.

The chain recombines TRBV10-3 with TRBJ2-1; 10 bases match TRBD2. Germline assignment: CDR1 ENHRY and CDR2 SYGVKD. After removal of 4 bases from V and 4 bases from J, the junction contained 4 bases not matched to a gene. CDR3 length equals 15 residues. CDR3: CAISGIAGGYNEQFF. The CDR3 DNA follows: TGTGCCATCAGTGGCATAGCGGGGGGATACAATGAGCAGTTCTTC.

CDR3 amino acids: CASSPIRAGANVLTF. CDR3 bases: TGTGCCAGCTCACCAATAAGGGCTGGGGCCAACGTCCTGACTTTC. The rearrangement links TRBV18 to TRBJ2-6; D gene unclear. The CDR3 sequence is 15 residues long. The germline CDR1 and CDR2 sequences are KGHSH and LQKENI. The ends were cut back, 2 bases at V and 2 bases at J, with 7 bases in the middle.

The chain combines TRBV5-4 with TRBJ2-2; 7 bases fit TRBD2. Trimming cost V 7 bases and J 5 bases; bases outside gene matches: 11. The CDR3 sequence is 15 residues long. From germline, CDR1 is SGHNT and CDR2 YYREEE (reference sequence). CDR3: CASGDGLAETGELFF. CDR3 coding DNA: TGTGCCAGCGGAGACGGGCTAGCGGAAACCGGGGAGCTGTTTTTT.

On this clone: Distinct nucleotide sequences in the sample also encode this CDR3. The chain uses TRBV6-6 and TRBJ2-5; D might be TRBD2 (5 bases). The CDR3 totals 12 residues. From germline, CDR1 is MNHNY and CDR2 SVGAGI (reference sequence). V shed 0 bases and J shed 8 bases, with 7 bases lying between them. DNA of the CDR3: TGTGCCAGCAGTTACTCGAGGGAAACCCAGTACTTC. Translating gives CASSYSRETQYF.

The J gene is TRBJ1-3, the V gene TRBV6-9, with 9 bases lining up with TRBD1. CDR3 length equals 15 residues. V gave up 3 bases and J gave up 4 bases; unmatched junction bases: 4. Germline CDR1 is MNHGY and CDR2 is SVAAGI. The CDR3 sequence is CASSYGTGSGNTIYF. CDR3 nucleotide sequence: TGTGCCAGCAGTTACGGGACAGGGTCAGGAAACACCATATATTTT.

The chain carries TRBV19 and TRBJ2-2; D unclear. Trimming removed 4 bases at V and 9 bases at J, with 18 bases between. The CDR3 length is 15 residues. The germline CDR1 and CDR2 sequences are LNHDA and SQIVND (reference sequence). CDR3 sequence reads: CASSSPGPSSRELFF. Written as DNA, the CDR3 is TGTGCCAGTAGTAGTCCGGGCCCCTCGAGCCGGGAGCTGTTTTTT.